These 17 T cell receptor beta chains were all obtained from the same sample, sequenced in a study of cytomegalovirus exposure and HLA in healthy donors. PCR amplification relied on 60 Vbeta primers (plus 13 Jbeta primers). Produced via immunoSEQ multiplex PCR; TCRdb's table is partial and in-frame only. In the table there are around 150,000 clones, about 80% of which are singletons. Sequenced sample: PBMCs. These receptors originate from a man under 40 in good health and CMV-seropositive.

The chain recombines TRBV10-3 with TRBJ1-1; D not certain. The CDR3 covers 13 residues. Trimming removed 3 bases from V and 1 base from J, with 6 bases in between. Germline V lookup: CDR1 ENHRY, CDR2 SYGVKD. CDR3 sequence reads: CAISEHENTEAFF. DNA of the CDR3: TGTGCCATCAGTGAACACGAGAACACTGAAGCTTTCTTT.

The J gene is TRBJ2-6, the V gene TRBV30; 8 bases align to TRBD1. Per germline, CDR1 GTSNPN and CDR2 SVGIG (reference sequence). V shed 1 base and J 4 bases; nucleotides not matched to a gene: 9. This CDR3 is 17 amino acids long. For the CDR3, the DNA is TGTGCCTGGAGTGACCCCAGACAGGGGCCAGGGGCCAACGTCCTGACTTTC. It specifies CAWSDPRQGPGANVLTF.

DNA of the CDR3: TGTGCCAGTAGGGAACAGGGGTCCTACGAGCAGTACTTC. Its protein is CASREQGSYEQYF. The chain couples TRBV19 to TRBJ2-7, with TRBD1 identical over 7 bases. Germline CDR1 LNHDA, CDR2 SQIVND (reference sequence). Germline trimming cut 6 bases from V and 1 base from J; bases unmatched to any gene: 3. CDR3 length equals 13 residues.

The genes are TRBV7-2 and TRBJ2-3; weak D call: TRBD1 (6 bases). The CDR3 is 14 residues long. Deletions cut 6 bases from V and 9 bases from J, with 19 bases between. Germline CDR1 reads SGHTA; CDR2 reads FQGNSA. CDR3 in DNA: TGTGCCAGCAGGCCCGGGCAGCGGCAGGGGACGCAGTATTTT. Translation gives CASRPGQRQGTQYF.

J is TRBJ1-2 and V is TRBV11-2; 8 bases line up with TRBD1. This CDR3 comprises 17 residues. Germline loops: CDR1 SGHAT, CDR2 FQNNGV. The V gene end was trimmed by 5 bases and the J gene end by 3 bases; junction bases not matched to a gene: 14. CDR3 residues: CASSILAGTGSHYGYTF. DNA for the CDR3: TGTGCCAGCAGCATACTTGCCGGGACAGGAAGTCACTATGGCTACACCTTC.

This clone was picked up a small number of times. The CDR3 sequence: CASSGTSGGAETQYF. CDR3 bases: TGTGCCAGCAGTGGGACTAGCGGGGGGGCCGAGACCCAGTACTTC. V usage is TRBV6-5 and J usage is TRBJ2-5; 16 nucleotides line up with TRBD2. The germline V gene encodes CDR1 MNHEY and CDR2 SVGAGI. This CDR3 spans 15 amino acids. V lost 5 bases and J lost 5; bases outside the gene matches: 2.

This chain links TRBV6-5 with TRBJ1-5; D ambiguous. Germline V gene lookup returns CDR1 MNHEY and CDR2 SVGAGI. This CDR3 region has 15 residues. V lost 2 bases to trimming and J lost 0 bases, with 8 bases between them. CDR3 region: CASSYQHNSNQPQHF. The DNA of the CDR3 is TGTGCCAGCAGTTACCAACATAATAGCAATCAGCCCCAGCATTTT.

The chain employs TRBV4-1 and TRBJ2-7, with TRBD2 matching over 14 bases. Per germline, CDR1 MGHRA and CDR2 YSYEKL. J was trimmed by 1 base and V by 3 bases; bases with no gene match: 11. This CDR3 region has 19 residues. In DNA form, the CDR3 reads TGCGCCAGCAGCCACGGGCACGGGACTAGCGGGAGAAGATCCTACGAGCAGTACTTC. This translates into CASSHGHGTSGRRSYEQYF.

The chain combines TRBV29-1 with TRBJ2-1; D call uncertain. The CDR3 totals 13 residues. Trimming stripped 4 bases from V and 0 bases from J, with 7 bases between. Germline assignment: CDR1 SQVTM and CDR2 ANQGSEA. The DNA of the CDR3 is TGCAGCGTTGTCCCTAGCTCCTACAATGAGCAGTTCTTC. Protein product: CSVVPSSYNEQFF.

V and J are TRBV7-6 and TRBJ1-1; D is undetermined. CDR3 size: 14 residues. From germline, CDR1 is SGHVS and CDR2 FNYEAQ. The V end was cut by 4 bases, the J end by 2 bases, with 11 bases between. The CDR3 sequence: CASSSRLGNTEAFF. CDR3 coding DNA: TGTGCCAGCAGCTCCCGACTAGGAAACACTGAAGCTTTCTTT.

The gene calls are TRBV19 and TRBJ2-5, with 8 bases matching TRBD1. Germline CDR1 and CDR2: LNHDA and SQIVND (reference sequence). V gave up 1 base and J gave up 4 bases; unmatched junction bases: 5. CDR3 length: 15 residues. CDR3 sequence: CASSIGTGRGETQYF. The DNA of the CDR3 is TGTGCCAGTAGTATAGGGACAGGGAGAGGAGAGACCCAGTACTTC.

V gene TRBV29-1 combines with J gene TRBJ2-5; tentatively, D is TRBD1 (6 bases). Trimming took 1 base from V and 2 from J, leaving 14 bases between them. Looked up from germline, CDR1 is SQVTM and CDR2 is ANQGSEA. The CDR3 covers 15 residues. The CDR3 nucleotides are TGCAGCGTTGAAGCTCGGGACACTGGGCAAGAGACCCAGTACTTC. Protein sequence: CSVEARDTGQETQYF.

This sequence joins TRBV7-2 and TRBJ2-5; D not resolved. Germline V gene sequence: CDR1 SGHTA, CDR2 FQGNSA. Trimming stripped 0 bases from V and 2 bases from J, with 10 bases between. This CDR3 region has 15 residues. The DNA of the CDR3 is TGTGCCAGCAGCTTAGCCGGTCTCCCGCAAGAGACCCAGTACTTC. It yields the protein CASSLAGLPQETQYF.

Of note for this clone: This sample also contains other DNA sequences that code for the same CDR3. The chain links TRBV18 to TRBJ2-7; 11 bases map to TRBD2. Germline CDR1 KGHSH, CDR2 LQKENI. Trimming cost V 2 bases and J 4 bases; bases outside gene matches: 1. The CDR3 length is 14 residues. CDR3 in amino acids: CASSPGTSGYEQYF. For the CDR3, the DNA is TGTGCCAGCTCACCAGGGACTAGCGGATACGAGCAGTACTTC.

This chain connects TRBV7-2 to TRBJ1-5; 8 bases line up with TRBD1. Per germline, CDR1 SGHTA and CDR2 FQGNSA. V shed 1 base and J 2 bases; nucleotides not matched to a gene: 4. This CDR3 has 16 amino acids. CDR3 amino acids: CASSLDGQGGNQPQHF. As DNA, the CDR3 is TGTGCCAGCAGCTTAGACGGACAGGGTGGCAATCAGCCCCAGCATTTT.

This chain uses TRBV18 with TRBJ2-5; 9 bases are a match to TRBD1. The V and J ends lost 3 bases and 4 bases, in that order; junction bases with no gene match: 3. This CDR3 has 14 residues. Looked up from germline, CDR1 is KGHSH and CDR2 is LQKENI. CDR3 DNA: TGTGCCAGCTCACCGAGGACAGGGGCAGAGACCCAGTACTTC. Protein product: CASSPRTGAETQYF.

The rearrangement uses TRBV6-1 and TRBJ2-5; 7 bases map to TRBD2. This CDR3 comprises 19 residues. Germline V gene sequence: CDR1 MNHNS, CDR2 SASEGT. Losses at the gene ends were 3 bases for V and 0 bases for J; bases not matched to a gene: 16. The CDR3 DNA reads as TGTGCCAGCAGTGACCGGACTAGGGCAGGACCCGGGTACCAAGAGACCCAGTACTTC. Translating it yields CASSDRTRAGPGYQETQYF.